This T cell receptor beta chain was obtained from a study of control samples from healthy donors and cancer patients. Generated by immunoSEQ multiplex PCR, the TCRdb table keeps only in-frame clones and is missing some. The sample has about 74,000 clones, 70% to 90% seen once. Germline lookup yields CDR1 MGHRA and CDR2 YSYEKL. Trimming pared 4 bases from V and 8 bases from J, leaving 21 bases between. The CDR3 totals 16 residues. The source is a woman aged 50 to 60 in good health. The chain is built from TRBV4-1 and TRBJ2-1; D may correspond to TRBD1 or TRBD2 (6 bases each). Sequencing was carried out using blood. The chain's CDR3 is CASSPRGTYGADEQFF. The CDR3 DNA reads TGCGCCAGCAGCCCACGGGGGACATATGGGGCCGATGAGCAGTTCTTC.